Listed below are T cell receptor beta chains from one sample, sequenced in a study of PD-L1 blockade in urothelial cancer. Sequenced by immunoSEQ multiplex PCR; TCRdb stores in-frame clones only, minus some. The sample shows 65,000 to 85,000 clones, around 93% of them seen only once. The sample in question was PBMCs, obtained around atezolizumab (anti-PD-L1) treatment. The receptors were gathered from a woman of 80 years or more with urothelial cancer. CDR3s include the opening cysteine and the closing phenylalanine or tryptophan. The order of the fields is D gene, V gene, clone size, J gene, CDR3 DNA, CDR3 protein. D genes are given only for firm matches. Clone size appears in some rows only: once, few, many, or a class for an expanded clone.

D: NA
V: TRBV6-1
size: NA
J: TRBJ1-6
DNA: TGTGCCAGCGAAAGGAGGGGCCAACATAATTCACCCCTCCACTTT
CDR3: CASERRGQHNSPLHF

D: TRBD1
V: TRBV28
size: NA
J: TRBJ1-1
DNA: TGTGCCAGCAGATCGACAGGGAGAAGGTACACTGAAGCTTTCTTT
CDR3: CASRSTGRRYTEAFF

D: NA
V: TRBV7-2
size: NA
J: TRBJ2-7
DNA: TGTGCCAGCAGCCAAGCCCCCGGGTCCTCCTACGAGCAGTACTTC
CDR3: CASSQAPGSSYEQYF

D: NA
V: TRBV7-9
size: NA
J: TRBJ2-3
DNA: TGTGCCAGCAGCTTAGCGATACTAGGCTCTAGCACAGATACGCAGTATTTT
CDR3: CASSLAILGSSTDTQYF

D: TRBD2
V: TRBV18
size: NA
J: TRBJ2-4
DNA: TGTGCCAGCTCACTTAGCGGGAGCGGTGGGGACATTCAGTACTTC
CDR3: CASSLSGSGGDIQYF

D: TRBD2
V: TRBV19
size: once
J: TRBJ2-1
DNA: TGTGCCAGTGTAGCGGGTAACAATGAGCAGTTCTTC
CDR3: CASVAGNNEQFF

D: NA
V: TRBV28
size: NA
J: TRBJ1-3
DNA: TGTGCCAGCAGTTTATCGTTCGGGAGCTCTGGAAACACCATATATTTT
CDR3: CASSLSFGSSGNTIYF

D: NA
V: TRBV18
size: NA
J: TRBJ1-4
DNA: TGTGCCAGCTCACCCGCGGTACTTGGTAATGAAAAACTGTTTTTT
CDR3: CASSPAVLGNEKLFF

D: TRBD2
V: TRBV28
size: once
J: TRBJ2-2
DNA: TGTGCCAGCAGTTCCACCGGGACTAGCGGCGGGGAGCTGTTTTTT
CDR3: CASSSTGTSGGELFF

D: NA
V: TRBV7-2
size: NA
J: TRBJ1-1
DNA: TGTGCCAGCAGCCGCGACAGCCTGAACACTGAAGCTTTCTTT
CDR3: CASSRDSLNTEAFF

D: TRBD2
V: TRBV10-3
size: NA
J: TRBJ2-7
DNA: TGTGCCATCAGTGGATCGGAAGCGGGAGTGTTCGAGCAGTACTTC
CDR3: CAISGSEAGVFEQYF

D: TRBD1
V: TRBV2
size: few
J: TRBJ1-1
DNA: TGTGCCAGCAGTGGAGGACAGGGGATTTGGGCTGAAGCTTTCTTT
CDR3: CASSGGQGIWAEAFF

D: NA
V: TRBV10-2
size: NA
J: TRBJ1-4
DNA: TGCGCCAGCAGTGATACGGGGGGCGTAGATGAAAAACTGTTTTTT
CDR3: CASSDTGGVDEKLFF

D: TRBD1
V: TRBV5-1
size: NA
J: TRBJ2-2
DNA: TGCGCCAGCAGCTTGGGGACAGGGGGTTCCGGGGAGCTGTTTTTT
CDR3: CASSLGTGGSGELFF

D: NA
V: TRBV5-1
size: NA
J: TRBJ1-2
DNA: TGCGCCAGCAGCTTGGAAGCCAGGCCAGCTAACTATGGCTACACCTTC
CDR3: CASSLEARPANYGYTF

D: NA
V: TRBV18
size: NA
J: TRBJ2-2
DNA: TGTGCCAGCTCACTACATGCGGATCCCAACGCCGGGGAGCTGTTTTTT
CDR3: CASSLHADPNAGELFF

D: TRBD2
V: TRBV11-2
size: NA
J: TRBJ2-1
DNA: TGTGCCAGCAGTCCCTTAGCGGGAGGGTGGCACAATGAGCAGTTCTTC
CDR3: CASSPLAGGWHNEQFF

D: NA
V: TRBV10-2
size: NA
J: TRBJ2-7
DNA: TGCGCCAGCAGTGATCCGACAGGATCCTACGAGCAGTACTTC
CDR3: CASSDPTGSYEQYF

D: NA
V: TRBV28
size: NA
J: TRBJ2-2
DNA: TGTGCCAGCATAGTCCCGAGGACCGGGGAGCTGTTTTTT
CDR3: CASIVPRTGELFF

D: TRBD1
V: TRBV5-8
size: NA
J: TRBJ2-3
DNA: TGTGCCAGCAGATGGAACAGGGGTAACCCAGATACGCAGTATTTT
CDR3: CASRWNRGNPDTQYF

D: TRBD1
V: TRBV18
size: NA
J: TRBJ2-1
DNA: TGTGCCAGCTCACAAACCGGGACAGACTACAATGAGCAGTTCTTC
CDR3: CASSQTGTDYNEQFF

D: NA
V: TRBV4-1
size: NA
J: TRBJ2-7
DNA: TGCGCCAGCGGAGGGCAGCGCGACTACGAGCAGTACTTC
CDR3: CASGGQRDYEQYF

D: TRBD2
V: TRBV19
size: NA
J: TRBJ2-7
DNA: TGTGCCACTCAGAGGAAGGCTAGCGGGACGTACGAGCAGTACTTC
CDR3: CATQRKASGTYEQYF

D: TRBD1
V: TRBV28
size: NA
J: TRBJ1-5
DNA: TGTGCCAGCAGCACTTCGGGACAGGGCAATCAGCCCCAGCATTTT
CDR3: CASSTSGQGNQPQHF

D: TRBD2
V: TRBV19
size: once
J: TRBJ2-1
DNA: TGTGCCAGTAGTCTTATAGCGGGCGAATACAATGAGCAGTTCTTC
CDR3: CASSLIAGEYNEQFF

D: TRBD2
V: TRBV18
size: NA
J: TRBJ2-6
DNA: TGTGCCAGCTCACCAAAATTAATCAGGACTAGCTCTGGGGCCAACGTCCTGACTTTC
CDR3: CASSPKLIRTSSGANVLTF

D: TRBD1
V: TRBV18
size: NA
J: TRBJ1-2
DNA: TGTGCCAGCTCACTGGACAGGAGCGAACTCTATGGCTACACCTTC
CDR3: CASSLDRSELYGYTF

D: TRBD2
V: TRBV19
size: NA
J: TRBJ2-3
DNA: TGTGCCAGTAGCCCGGGACTAGCGGGAGGCCCAGATACGCAGTATTTT
CDR3: CASSPGLAGGPDTQYF

D: TRBD1
V: TRBV28
size: few
J: TRBJ1-5
DNA: TGTGCCAGCAGTTTCGGACAGGCGAGTCAGCCCCAGCATTTT
CDR3: CASSFGQASQPQHF

D: NA
V: TRBV29-1
size: NA
J: TRBJ2-7
DNA: TGCAGCGTTGTCACAGGGATCTACGAGCAGTACTTC
CDR3: CSVVTGIYEQYF

D: TRBD2
V: TRBV30
size: NA
J: TRBJ2-3
DNA: TGTGCCTGGAGTGGAGAGGCTAGCGGGAGACGAACAGATACGCAGTATTTT
CDR3: CAWSGEASGRRTDTQYF

D: TRBD2
V: TRBV19
size: once
J: TRBJ2-7
DNA: TGTGCCAGTAGTCCCTCAGCGGGGCGCTCCTACGAGCAGTACTTC
CDR3: CASSPSAGRSYEQYF

D: NA
V: TRBV6-1
size: NA
J: TRBJ2-7
DNA: TGTGCCAGCAGAGGGGATCCTCTCTACGAGCAGTACTTC
CDR3: CASRGDPLYEQYF

D: TRBD2
V: TRBV7-3
size: NA
J: TRBJ2-2
DNA: TGTGCCAGCAGCTTACAGCTAGCGGGCACCGGGGAGCTGTTTTTT
CDR3: CASSLQLAGTGELFF

D: TRBD1
V: TRBV7-2
size: once
J: TRBJ2-7
DNA: TGTGCCAGCAGCTTAGTAGGGGGACAGGGGGCCTCCGAGCAGTACTTC
CDR3: CASSLVGGQGASEQYF

D: TRBD2
V: TRBV29-1
size: NA
J: TRBJ2-1
DNA: TGCAGCGTTGTGGGGATGACTAGCGGGAGGGCGGGTGAGCAGTTCTTC
CDR3: CSVVGMTSGRAGEQFF

D: TRBD2
V: TRBV28
size: NA
J: TRBJ2-7
DNA: TGTGCCAGCACTAGCGGGGGCCGGTATGAGCAGTACTTC
CDR3: CASTSGGRYEQYF

D: TRBD2
V: TRBV19
size: NA
J: TRBJ2-5
DNA: TGTGCCAGTAGTGAAACGACTAGCGGGAAGGAGACCCAGTACTTC
CDR3: CASSETTSGKETQYF

D: NA
V: TRBV23-1
size: NA
J: TRBJ2-1
DNA: TGCGCCAGCCCAGTCAAGCTTAGGGGTGGGTTCTTC
CDR3: CASPVKLRGGFF

D: NA
V: TRBV5-1
size: NA
J: TRBJ1-2
DNA: TGCGCCAGCAGCTTGGAAGGTGCAGGATCCCTCTATGGCTACACCTTC
CDR3: CASSLEGAGSLYGYTF

D: TRBD1
V: TRBV15
size: NA
J: TRBJ2-7
DNA: TGTGCCACCAGCAGGGACAGGAGCTCCTACGAGCAGTACTTC
CDR3: CATSRDRSSYEQYF

D: TRBD2
V: TRBV5-1
size: NA
J: TRBJ2-1
DNA: TGCGCCAGCAGCTTGGGGGCGGGAGTTCTCAATGAGCAGTTCTTC
CDR3: CASSLGAGVLNEQFF

D: TRBD1
V: TRBV5-1
size: NA
J: TRBJ1-3
DNA: TGCGCCAGCAGCCCACAGGGGGCTAGAAACACCATATATTTT
CDR3: CASSPQGARNTIYF

D: NA
V: TRBV27
size: NA
J: TRBJ1-3
DNA: TGTGCCAGCACCTTCGACAGTTTTCCCATATATTTT
CDR3: CASTFDSFPIYF

D: NA
V: TRBV29-1
size: NA
J: TRBJ1-1
DNA: TGCAGCGTCGGGACTGAAGCTTTCTTT
CDR3: CSVGTEAFF

D: NA
V: TRBV27
size: once
J: TRBJ2-7
DNA: TGTGCCAGCAGGTTCGGGGGGCGATCCTACGAGCAGTACTTC
CDR3: CASRFGGRSYEQYF

D: NA
V: TRBV9
size: NA
J: TRBJ2-6
DNA: TGTGCCAGCAGCGTAGAGGGCAGGGCAGATTCTGGGGCCAACGTCCTGACTTTC
CDR3: CASSVEGRADSGANVLTF

D: NA
V: TRBV30
size: NA
J: TRBJ1-1
DNA: TGTGCCTGGAGTACTAGCCTGGACACTGAAGCTTTCTTT
CDR3: CAWSTSLDTEAFF

D: TRBD2
V: TRBV5-4
size: NA
J: TRBJ2-1
DNA: TGTGCCAGCAGTCCGGGACTAGCCAAGGCAAGCTCCTACAATGAGCAGTTCTTC
CDR3: CASSPGLAKASSYNEQFF

D: TRBD2
V: TRBV7-3
size: NA
J: TRBJ2-7
DNA: TGTGCCAGCAGCTTGACTAGCGGGAACTCCTACGAGCAGTACTTC
CDR3: CASSLTSGNSYEQYF

D: TRBD2
V: TRBV4-1
size: NA
J: TRBJ2-1
DNA: TGCGCCACCGGGGCTAGCGGGCTACTCAGCTCCTACAATGAGCAGTTCTTC
CDR3: CATGASGLLSSYNEQFF

D: TRBD1
V: TRBV13
size: NA
J: TRBJ2-7
DNA: TGTGCCAGCAGCTTAGGGACAGGGGGCTACGAGCAGTACTTC
CDR3: CASSLGTGGYEQYF

D: NA
V: TRBV10-3
size: NA
J: TRBJ2-1
DNA: TGTGCCATCAGTGAAGCGGGCCCCTACAATGAGCAGTTCTTC
CDR3: CAISEAGPYNEQFF

D: TRBD2
V: TRBV6-1
size: NA
J: TRBJ2-7
DNA: TGTGCCAGCAGTGGACAGCGGGAGGTGGGCGAGCAGTACTTC
CDR3: CASSGQREVGEQYF

D: NA
V: TRBV5-1
size: once
J: TRBJ2-5
DNA: TGCGCCAGCAGCTTCGAGAGGCGTTTAGAAGAGACCCAGTACTTC
CDR3: CASSFERRLEETQYF

D: NA
V: TRBV28
size: NA
J: TRBJ2-5
DNA: TGTGCCAGCAGTTTCGAGGTTACGAAGACCCAGTACTTC
CDR3: CASSFEVTKTQYF

D: NA
V: TRBV18
size: NA
J: TRBJ2-5
DNA: TGTGCCAGCTCACGCGCCGGGGAGACCCAGTACTTC
CDR3: CASSRAGETQYF